Presented here are 27 T cell receptor beta chains from one specimen sequenced in a study of CD8 T cells in ankylosing spondylitis. The antigens these receptors bind are not known. Overall study findings and caveats: Blood of patients with ankylosing spondylitis appeared to be characterized by a TCR beta motif of eight highly homologous variants.

A single record per CDR3 protein comes from TCRdb applying MiXCR to the 5' RACE reads. The sample has roughly 700,000 distinct CDR3 sequences; 15% to 20% are singletons. Sample: blood, either unsorted or a sorted T cell fraction (not recorded which). Receptor source: a male donor with ankylosing spondylitis.

The V and J genes are TRBV6-1 and TRBJ2-7; D might be TRBD1 or TRBD2, each matching 5 bases. Germline-derived CDR1 and CDR2 are MNHNS and SASEGT. The CDR3 is 13 residues long. Trimming left V 6 bases short and J 7 bases short, with 16 bases between. The CDR3 spells CASSQGRAEEQYF. DNA of the CDR3: TGTGCCAGCAGCCAGGGACGGGCGGAGGAGCAGTACTTC.

The chain carries TRBV12-3 or TRBV12-4 and TRBJ2-7; TRBD2 aligns across 9 bases. Trimming took 0 bases from V and 2 from J; bases not matched to a gene: 2. This CDR3 is built from 15 residues. For the CDR3, the DNA is TGTGCCAGCAGTTTAGCGGCTAGCGGGGCCTACGAGCAGTACTTC. Translation gives CASSLAASGAYEQYF.

The chain carries TRBV7-9 and TRBJ2-7; a weak D match, TRBD2 (6 bases). V was cut by 6 bases and J by 7 bases, with 13 bases left in between. The CDR3 runs 12 residues. Looked up from germline, CDR1 is SEHNR and CDR2 is FQNEAQ (reference sequence). The CDR3 DNA reads as TGTGCCAGCAGACTGGAGACTAGTGAGCAGTACTTC. This sequence encodes CASRLETSEQYF. Combining the CDR3 with reference TRBV7-9 and TRBJ2-7 gives the whole variable domain DTGVSQNPRHKITKRGQNVTFRCDPISEHNRLYWYRQTLGQGPEFLTYFQNEAQLEKSRLLSDRFSAERPKGSFSTLEIQRTEQGDSAMYLCASRLETSEQYFGPGTRLTVT.

V gene TRBV12-3 or TRBV12-4 combines with J gene TRBJ1-1; D possibly corresponds to TRBD1 (5 bases). The CDR3 loop spans 15 amino acids. V dropped 7 bases and J dropped 4 bases, with 19 bases sitting between them. The CDR3 DNA sequence: TGTGCCAGCACCGCAACGGGGGTAGGAGGCACTGAAGCTTTCTTT. Translated: CASTATGVGGTEAFF.

A few counts support this clonotype. V is TRBV7-6 and J is TRBJ2-3; 8 bases are shared with TRBD2. V lost 1 base and J lost 4; bases outside the gene matches: 10. The V gene's germline CDR1 is SGHVS and CDR2 FNYEAQ. The CDR3 spans 17 residues. The CDR3 is CASSLGPSSGISDTQYF. CDR3 DNA sequence: TGTGCCAGCAGCTTAGGACCCAGTAGCGGGATCTCAGATACGCAGTATTTT.

Written as DNA, the CDR3 is TGTGCCAGCAGCTATCCCGGGGCGGGCGGGGAGCTGTTTTTT. Residues: CASSYPGAGGELFF. V and J are TRBV11-3 and TRBJ2-2; D may match TRBD1 or TRBD2 (5 bases each). Germline-derived CDR1 and CDR2 are SGHNT and YENEEA. This CDR3 contains 14 residues. With 4 bases removed from V and 7 bases from J, the gap between germline ends came to 13 bases. Filled out from reference TRBV11-3 and TRBJ2-2, the complete variable domain reads EAGVVQSPRYKIIEKKQPVAFWCNPISGHNTLYWYLQNLGQGPELLIRYENEEAVDDSQLPKDRFSAERLKGVDSTLKIQPAELGDSAVYLCASSYPGAGGELFFGEGSRLTVL.

This clonotype has only a few counts. J is TRBJ2-3 and V is TRBV20-1; TRBD2 matches 10 bases. Germline CDR1 and CDR2: DFQATT and SNEGSKA (reference sequence). Germline trimming cut 6 bases from V and 1 base from J; bases unmatched to any gene: 13. There are 17 residues in the CDR3. CDR3 loop: CSANRPIAGGGTDTQYF. For the CDR3, the DNA is TGCAGTGCGAATCGACCAATAGCGGGGGGTGGCACAGATACGCAGTATTTT.

This clonotype was detected only a few times. V and J are TRBV11-2 and TRBJ2-2, with 9 bases lining up with TRBD2. The junction had 9 bases not matched to a gene; V was cut back by 3 bases and J by 7 bases. CDR1 SGHAT and CDR2 FQNNGV come from the germline V gene. This CDR3 region has 16 residues. The CDR3 loop is CASSFAGGKRDGELFF. The CDR3 DNA reads TGTGCCAGCAGCTTCGCGGGGGGGAAAAGGGACGGGGAGCTGTTTTTT.

This clonotype was counted a few times. The rearrangement links TRBV7-9 to TRBJ2-7; D tentatively fits TRBD1 or TRBD2 (6 bases each). The V gene's germline CDR1 is SEHNR and CDR2 FQNEAQ (reference sequence). The CDR3 length is 16 residues. V was trimmed by 4 bases and J by 3 bases, leaving 19 bases between them. Written as DNA, the CDR3 is TGTGCCAGCAGCTACAAGGGGGGAACACCCCTCTACGAGCAGTACTTC. Translation: CASSYKGGTPLYEQYF.

The rearrangement joins TRBV27 to TRBJ2-3, with D possibly matching TRBD2 (5 bases). Per the germline V gene, CDR1 is MNHEY and CDR2 is SMNVEV (reference sequence). V lost 2 bases to trimming and J lost 4 bases, with 16 bases between them. This CDR3 has 16 residues. The CDR3 sequence is CASSLLGVEAPDTQYF. The CDR3 DNA follows: TGTGCCAGCAGTTTACTCGGGGTGGAGGCCCCAGATACGCAGTATTTT.

In its sample, this clonotype was seen once. The gene calls are TRBV24-1 and TRBJ2-5; D may match TRBD1 or TRBD2 (5 bases each). Germline-derived CDR1 and CDR2 are KGHDR and SFDVKD. CDR3 length equals 13 residues. The germline V and J ends were trimmed by 8 bases and 2 bases, with 11 bases remaining between them. The CDR3 protein is CATKRGEQETQYF. For the CDR3, the DNA is TGTGCCACCAAGCGAGGGGAACAAGAGACCCAGTACTTC.

The gene calls are TRBV6-6 and TRBJ2-5, with TRBD2 matching over 11 bases. Germline lookup yields CDR1 MNHNY and CDR2 SVGAGI (reference sequence). The CDR3 totals 11 residues. CDR3 sequence (DNA): TGTGCGACTAGCGGGGAAGAGACCCAGTACTTC. Translation: CATSGEETQYF.

There are a few counts of this clonotype. V usage is TRBV7-8 and J usage is TRBJ1-3; possible D gene TRBD1, 5 bases. CDR3 length equals 15 residues. Germline V gene lookup returns CDR1 SGHVS and CDR2 FQNEAQ. Trimming took 5 bases from V and 0 from J, leaving 11 bases between them. CDR3 nucleotides: TGTGCCAGCAGCACGGGGGTATCCTCTGGAAACACCATATATTTT. This translates into CASSTGVSSGNTIYF. Full variable domain (outside the CDR3, taken from reference TRBV7-8 and TRBJ1-3): GAGVSQSPRYKVAKRGQDVALRCDPISGHVSLFWYQQALGQGPEFLTYFQNEAQLDKSGLPSDRFFAERPEGSVSTLKIQRTQQEDSAVYLCASSTGVSSGNTIYFGEGSWLTVV.

The genes are TRBV4-2 and TRBJ2-7, with 10 bases fitting TRBD2. In germline, CDR1 is LGHNA, CDR2 YNFKEQ. CDR3 length: 15 amino acids. V lost 2 bases and J lost 3; bases outside the gene matches: 4. The CDR3 region has the DNA TGTGCCAGCAGCCAAACCCAGCGGGAGGGCTACGAGCAGTACTTC. It specifies CASSQTQREGYEQYF.

This clonotype was observed a handful of times. Written as DNA, the CDR3 is TGTGCCAGCAGCCGATTCCAGGGTGCGCAGTATTTT. It translates to CASSRFQGAQYF. The chain is built from TRBV3-1 and TRBJ2-3; D possibly corresponds to TRBD1 (5 bases). Germline values: CDR1 LGHDT, CDR2 YNNKEL (reference sequence). CDR3 size: 12 residues. With 4 bases removed from V and 10 bases from J, the gap between germline ends came to 12 bases.

Concerning this clonotype: The junction departs from germline at one end; a sequencing error may be responsible. J is TRBJ2-6 and V is TRBV28, with TRBD2 matching 7 bases. CDR3 length: 14 residues. Germline-derived CDR1 and CDR2 are MDHEN and SYDVKM. The CDR3: CAISIMGGADVLTF. CDR3 bases: TGTGCCATCTCTATAATGGGAGGGGCCGACGTCCTGACTTTC.

This clonotype has just a few counts. The chain is built from TRBV20-1 and TRBJ1-5; TRBD1 is a possible D gene (6 bases). Germline CDR1 DFQATT, CDR2 SNEGSKA (reference sequence). The CDR3 is made up of 15 amino acids. Trimming cost V 3 bases and J 7 bases, with 19 bases left between them. The CDR3 sequence: CSARDEGGPGQPQHF. CDR3 nucleotide sequence: TGCAGTGCTAGGGATGAGGGGGGGCCGGGGCAGCCCCAGCATTTT.

Only a few counts were recorded for this clonotype. The rearrangement links TRBV11-2 to TRBJ1-2; tentatively, D is TRBD1 (5 bases). The CDR3 is 10 amino acids. Germline CDR1 reads SGHAT; CDR2 reads FQNNGV. The V end lost 5 bases, the J end lost 8 bases, and 6 bases lay between the germline ends. Written as DNA, the CDR3 is TGTGCCAGCAGCGAGGGGGGCTACACCTTC. This sequence encodes CASSEGGYTF.

This clonotype was counted between two and nine times. V and J are TRBV15 and TRBJ2-1; D not resolved. Germline lookup yields CDR1 LNHNV and CDR2 YYDKDF (reference sequence). CDR3 length: 14 amino acids. The V end was cut by 7 bases, the J end by 4 bases, with 14 bases between. The CDR3 spells CATNQNAGYNEQFF. In DNA, the CDR3 is TGTGCCACCAACCAAAACGCAGGATACAATGAGCAGTTCTTC.

This clonotype was counted at least ten times. V usage is TRBV9 and J usage is TRBJ2-3; 7 nucleotides agree with TRBD2. V was clipped by 0 bases and J by 5 bases; unmatched bases: 3. The CDR3 is 14 amino acids. Germline V gene sequence: CDR1 SGDLS, CDR2 YYNGEE. The chain's CDR3 is CASSVASGGDTQYF. In DNA, the CDR3 is TGTGCCAGCAGCGTAGCTAGCGGCGGAGATACGCAGTATTTT.

This clonotype was seen more than once but under ten times. The chain recombines TRBV25-1 with TRBJ1-5, with D perhaps matching TRBD1 (6 bases). Germline V gene data show CDR1 as MGHDK and CDR2 as SYGVNS. This CDR3 is built from 15 residues. The V end lost 3 bases, the J end lost 5 bases, and 14 bases lay between the germline ends. The CDR3 DNA reads TGTGCCAGCAGTGAGATGGCACAGGGAGATCAGCCCCAGCATTTT. The encoded protein is CASSEMAQGDQPQHF. The full variable domain, with the rest looked up from reference TRBV25-1 and TRBJ1-5, is EADIYQTPRYLVIGTGKKITLECSQTMGHDKMYWYQQDPGMELHLIHYSYGVNSTEKGDLSSESTVSRIRTEHFPLTLESARPSHTSQYLCASSEMAQGDQPQHFGDGTRLSIL.

By proportion, this clonotype is large (0.1 to 1%). The chain has TRBV28 and TRBJ2-7, with 7 positions matching TRBD1. Germline CDR1 and CDR2: MDHEN and SYDVKM. Trimming at V came to 2 bases and at J to 1 base, leaving 8 bases not matched to a gene. The CDR3 runs 16 residues. CDR3 residues: CASSLIRDSPSYEQYF. In DNA form, the CDR3 reads TGTGCCAGCAGTTTAATCCGGGACAGCCCTTCCTACGAGCAGTACTTC.

The rearrangement uses TRBV25-1 and TRBJ2-7; 9 bases are shared with TRBD1. The ends lost 3 bases at V and 5 bases at J; junction bases unmatched: 8. Germline V gives CDR1 MGHDK, CDR2 SYGVNS. The CDR3 is 15 amino acids. The CDR3 coding sequence is TGTGCCAGCAGTGATCTGGGACAGGGACTCGACGAGCAGTACTTC. The encoded protein is CASSDLGQGLDEQYF.

The chain has TRBV20-1 and TRBJ2-5; 8 nucleotides agree with TRBD2. The CDR3 spans 15 residues. Germline V gives CDR1 DFQATT, CDR2 SNEGSKA (reference sequence). The trim removed 4 bases at V and 2 bases at J, leaving 9 bases unmatched. In DNA, the CDR3 is TGCAGTGCTAACCCTTTGTCGGGAGGGCAAGAGACCCAGTACTTC. Translated, it gives CSANPLSGGQETQYF.

This clonotype was counted at least ten times. The genes are TRBV7-2 and TRBJ2-1; tentatively, D is TRBD2 (6 bases). V gave up 5 bases and J gave up 6 bases, with 14 bases separating them. The CDR3 length is 14 residues. The germline CDR1 and CDR2 sequences are SGHTA and FQGNSA. The CDR3 nucleotides read TGTGCCAGCAGCCCCTTGGCGGGGTTCAATGAGCAGTTCTTC. Protein product: CASSPLAGFNEQFF.

The chain combines TRBV2 with TRBJ2-2, with 7 bases matching TRBD2. CDR1 and CDR2 from the germline V gene are SNHLY and FYNNEI. The CDR3 contains 15 residues. After removal of 1 base from V and 7 bases from J, the junction contained 6 bases not matched to a gene. CDR3: CASSEEGLLSGELFF. The DNA of the CDR3 is TGTGCCAGCAGTGAAGAGGGACTACTAAGCGGGGAGCTGTTTTTT. Filled out from reference TRBV2 and TRBJ2-2, the complete variable domain reads EPEVTQTPSHQVTQMGQEVILRCVPISNHLYFYWYRQILGQKVEFLVSFYNNEISEKSEIFDDQFSVERPDGSNFTLKIRSTKLEDSAMYFCASSEEGLLSGELFFGEGSRLTVL.

This clonotype occurred a few times. The chain recombines TRBV7-9 with TRBJ2-1, with a weak D call TRBD2 (5 bases). The CDR3 extends over 14 amino acids. V lost 5 bases and J lost 4, with 12 bases in between. Looked up from germline, CDR1 is SEHNR and CDR2 is FQNEAQ (reference sequence). The CDR3 coding sequence is TGTGCCAGCAGCGCCGCCCTAGCTTACAATGAGCAGTTCTTC. Amino acid sequence: CASSAALAYNEQFF. Looking up the rest from reference TRBV7-9 and TRBJ2-1 gives the full variable domain: DTGVSQNPRHKITKRGQNVTFRCDPISEHNRLYWYRQTLGQGPEFLTYFQNEAQLEKSRLLSDRFSAERPKGSFSTLEIQRTEQGDSAMYLCASSAALAYNEQFFGPGTRLTVL.